The clone carrying this T cell receptor (beta chain) appeared a single time. The sample originates from a study of shared clonotypes between healthy human individuals. Germline lookup yields CDR1 MDHEN and CDR2 SYDVKM. Trimming removed 3 bases from V and 15 bases from J, with 15 bases in between. The CDR3 loop spans 12 amino acids. The naive CD8 population came from CD45RO-negative cells selected for CCR7, without terminally differentiated effector memory CD45RA+ cells. The assay was immunoSEQ multiplex PCR, and TCRdb's table has in-frame clones only and misses some. In the table there are about 680,000 clones, 90% to 95% of which are singletons.

Sequenced sample: naive CD8+ T cells sorted from blood. The J gene is TRBJ1-5, the V gene TRBV28; D ambiguous. The clonotype originates from a man aged 25-45 years in good health. DNA for the CDR3: TGTGCCAGCAGTTTCAGGTACTGGGTAGGGCATTTT. Encoded protein: CASSFRYWVGHF.